Detailed here is one T cell receptor beta chain. In the original workflow: Filtering differed since immunoSEQ provided only junctions, with no quality scores. Libraries were prepared by immunoSEQ multiplex PCR; TCRdb keeps only in-frame clonotypes and omits some of them. That table furnishes V, J and clone size, whereas the DNA furnished D and trimming. The top ten clones hold 0.35% to 0.5% of a sample with 2 million to 2.5 million clones, 85% to 95% of them seen once. The germline gives CDR1 SGHNT, CDR2 YYREEE (reference sequence). The CDR3 contains 14 residues. The V end lost 1 base, the J end lost 3 bases, and 11 bases lay between the germline ends. The sample belongs to a study of shared clonotypes between healthy human individuals.

Sample: naive CD4+ T cells from PBMCs. The sample's subset: CD45RA+ positively selected. This sequence was found in a young man in good health. Some clones in this sample may be carry-over from other donors' samples. The V call is TRBV5-4, the J call TRBJ2-7; D may be TRBD1 or TRBD2 (6 bases each). The CDR3 nucleotides read TGTGCCAGCAGCTTGAGGGGGGACCGCTACGAGCAGTACTTC. Protein: CASSLRGDRYEQYF.